The rows below give T cell receptor beta chains drawn from one sample of a study of tumor-infiltrating lymphocytes in primary liver carcinoma. TCRdb fed the multiplex PCR reads into MiXCR, producing one record per CDR3 protein. Of fewer than 250,000 distinct CDR3 sequences detected, about 82% appear once; the ten largest clones hold less than 20%. The sequenced material came from tumor tissue from primary liver carcinoma. The receptor set was obtained from a man aged 40-50 years with primary liver carcinoma and hepatitis B virus infection. CDR3s include the opening cysteine and the closing phenylalanine or tryptophan. The D gene is left open where the match is weak.

v_gene	d_gene	j_gene	CDR3aa
TRBV4-1	NA	TRBJ2-2	CASSQDRVEANTGELFF
TRBV11-2	NA	TRBJ1-2	CASSYSGGSGYTF
TRBV4-1	NA	TRBJ2-6	CVGSQVGVNVLTF
TRBV30	NA	TRBJ2-3	CVWSTGYPGTQYF
TRBV11-3	NA	TRBJ2-1	CASSLGVSNNEQVF
TRBV11-2	NA	TRBJ2-2	CASSTHSDAGEPFF
TRBV7-3	TRBD1	NA	CASSPGTGSCDEQYF
TRBV20-1	TRBD1	TRBJ1-1	CSAHDETGDRRTFF
TRBV29-1	NA	TRBJ2-7	CSPRAGTSYEQYF
TRBV11-1	NA	TRBJ2-1	CASKGKRSYEHFF
TRBV11-2	NA	TRBJ2-7	CASSSTRNSYEQHF
TRBV11-1	TRBD1	TRBJ2-2	CASTRGQTNTGEPFF
TRBV12-3/TRBV12-4	TRBD2	TRBJ2-7	CTSSLRGGSYEQYF
TRBV11-1	NA	TRBJ2-1	CASSLAIGGGQFF
TRBV4-3	TRBD1	TRBJ2-7	CASSHSVTGESYEQNF
TRBV6-1	TRBD1	TRBJ2-7	CASSTGTGPYEQYF
TRBV30	NA	TRBJ2-6	CSWTPGHGGANVLTF
TRBV4-2	TRBD2	TRBJ2-3	CASSQELAGDVDTQYF
TRBV6-1	TRBD1	TRBJ1-5	CACWTGGRQPQHF
TRBV11-1	NA	TRBJ1-6	CASNWTLVSPLLF
TRBV11-2	TRBD2	TRBJ2-7	CASSSEGTSGKASYGQYF
TRBV29-1	TRBD2	TRBJ2-5	CSFEGSGRLQETQYF
TRBV11-2	NA	TRBJ1-4	CASSATTGFGNKKPFF
TRBV6-6	NA	TRBJ1-5	CASSEAKGQSQHF
TRBV11-3	TRBD2	TRBJ2-3	CASSDSPAGGIDTQYF
TRBV4-2	NA	TRBJ1-2	CANSQSGAWVYGYTF
TRBV7-3	TRBD2	TRBJ2-1	CASSPLAGGRWVEQFF
TRBV6-2/TRBV6-3	NA	TRBJ2-3	CASSSALANTHYF
TRBV11-3	NA	TRBJ1-1	CASSLGPDTEVLF
TRBV14	NA	TRBJ2-3	CDSSWGAWTDTQYF
TRBV28	NA	TRBJ1-1	CASKPFGAEAFF
TRBV6-1	NA	TRBJ2-1	CTSSKAGDEQFF